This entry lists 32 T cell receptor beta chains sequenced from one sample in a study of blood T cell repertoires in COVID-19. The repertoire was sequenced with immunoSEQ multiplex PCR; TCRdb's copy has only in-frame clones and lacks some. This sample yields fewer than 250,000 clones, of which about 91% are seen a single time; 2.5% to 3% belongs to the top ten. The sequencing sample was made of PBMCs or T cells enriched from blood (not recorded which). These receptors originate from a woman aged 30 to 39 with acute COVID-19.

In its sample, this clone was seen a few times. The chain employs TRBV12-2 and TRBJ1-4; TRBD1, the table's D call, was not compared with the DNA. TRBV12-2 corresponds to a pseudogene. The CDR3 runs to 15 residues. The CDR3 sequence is CASRPRQGGDEKLFF. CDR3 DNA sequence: TGTGCAAGTCGCCCTCGACAGGGCGGGGATGAAAAACTGTTTTTT.

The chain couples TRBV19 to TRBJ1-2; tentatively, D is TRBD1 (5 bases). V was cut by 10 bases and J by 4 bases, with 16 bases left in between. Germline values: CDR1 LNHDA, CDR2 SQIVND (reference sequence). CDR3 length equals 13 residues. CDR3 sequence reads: CATSGQVFYGYTF. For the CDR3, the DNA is TGTGCCACCTCCGGACAAGTATTCTATGGCTACACCTTC.

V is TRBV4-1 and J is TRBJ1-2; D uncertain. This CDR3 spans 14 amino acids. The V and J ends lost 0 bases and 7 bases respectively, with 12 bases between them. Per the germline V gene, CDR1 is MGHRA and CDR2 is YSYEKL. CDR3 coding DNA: TGCGCCAGCAGCCAAGAGACGACTTACTCTGGCTACACCTTC. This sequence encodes CASSQETTYSGYTF.

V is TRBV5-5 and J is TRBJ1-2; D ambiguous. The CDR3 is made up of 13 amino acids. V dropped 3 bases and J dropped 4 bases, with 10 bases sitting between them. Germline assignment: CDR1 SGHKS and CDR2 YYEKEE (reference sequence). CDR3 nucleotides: TGTGCCAGCAGCTCCCCCGGTAGCTATGGCTACACCTTC. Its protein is CASSSPGSYGYTF.

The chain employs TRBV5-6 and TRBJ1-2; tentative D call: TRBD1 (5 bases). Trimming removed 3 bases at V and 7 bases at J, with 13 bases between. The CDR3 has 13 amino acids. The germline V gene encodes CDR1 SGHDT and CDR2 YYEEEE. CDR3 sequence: CASSSAQGPGYTF. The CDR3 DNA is TGTGCCAGCAGCTCCGCCCAGGGTCCTGGCTACACCTTC.

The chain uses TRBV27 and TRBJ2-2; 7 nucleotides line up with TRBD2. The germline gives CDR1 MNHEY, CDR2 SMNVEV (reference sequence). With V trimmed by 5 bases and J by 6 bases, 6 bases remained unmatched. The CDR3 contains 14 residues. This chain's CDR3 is CASSLQGLAGELFF. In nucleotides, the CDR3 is TGTGCCAGCAGTCTCCAAGGACTAGCCGGGGAGCTGTTTTTT.

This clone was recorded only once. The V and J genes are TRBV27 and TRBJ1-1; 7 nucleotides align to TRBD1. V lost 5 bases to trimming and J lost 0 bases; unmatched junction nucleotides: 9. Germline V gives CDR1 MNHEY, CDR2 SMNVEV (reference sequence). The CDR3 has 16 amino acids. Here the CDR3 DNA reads TGTGCCAGCAGTCCCGGGACAGTAACCTTGAACACTGAAGCTTTCTTT. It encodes CASSPGTVTLNTEAFF.

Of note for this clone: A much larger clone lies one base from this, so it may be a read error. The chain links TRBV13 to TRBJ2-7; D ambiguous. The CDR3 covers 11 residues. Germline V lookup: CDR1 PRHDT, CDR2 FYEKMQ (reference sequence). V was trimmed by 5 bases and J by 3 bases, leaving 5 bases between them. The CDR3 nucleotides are TGTGCCAGCAGCCCCCACTACGAGCAGTACTTC. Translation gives CASSPHYEQYF.

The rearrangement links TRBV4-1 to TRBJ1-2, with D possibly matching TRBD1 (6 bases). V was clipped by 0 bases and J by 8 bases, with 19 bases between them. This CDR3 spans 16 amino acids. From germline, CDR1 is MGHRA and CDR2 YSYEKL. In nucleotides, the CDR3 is TGCGCCAGCAGCCAAGATAAGGCGGGGGGGCTCAGGGGCTACACCTTC. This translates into CASSQDKAGGLRGYTF.

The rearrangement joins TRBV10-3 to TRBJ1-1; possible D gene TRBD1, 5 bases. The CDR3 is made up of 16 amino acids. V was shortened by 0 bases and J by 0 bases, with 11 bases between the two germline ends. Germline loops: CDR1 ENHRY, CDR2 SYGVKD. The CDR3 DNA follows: TGTGCCATCAGTGAGTCGGCGGGACGGTTGAACACTGAAGCTTTCTTT. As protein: CAISESAGRLNTEAFF.

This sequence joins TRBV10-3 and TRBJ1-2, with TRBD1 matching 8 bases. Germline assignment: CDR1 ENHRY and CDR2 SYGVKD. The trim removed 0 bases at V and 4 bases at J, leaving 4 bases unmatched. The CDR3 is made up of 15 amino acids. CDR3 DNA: TGTGCCATCAGTGAGTCAACAGGGGGGGGCTATGGCTACACCTTC. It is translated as CAISESTGGGYGYTF.

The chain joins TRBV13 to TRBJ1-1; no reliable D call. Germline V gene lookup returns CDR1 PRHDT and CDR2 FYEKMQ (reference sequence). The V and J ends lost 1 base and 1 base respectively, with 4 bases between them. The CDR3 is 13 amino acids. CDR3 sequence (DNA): TGTGCCAGCAGCTTAGACACGAACACTGAAGCTTTCTTT. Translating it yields CASSLDTNTEAFF.

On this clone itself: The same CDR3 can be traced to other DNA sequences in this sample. The DNA of the CDR3 is TGCGCCAGCAGCTCCGGGACAAACACTGAAGCTTTCTTT. Translated: CASSSGTNTEAFF. The V and J genes are TRBV5-1 and TRBJ1-1; a possible D gene is TRBD1 (6 bases). V was trimmed by 3 bases and J by 2 bases, leaving 8 bases between them. This CDR3 spans 13 amino acids. Germline V lookup: CDR1 SGHRS, CDR2 YFSETQ. The entire variable domain, with the rest obtained from reference TRBV5-1 and TRBJ1-1, is as follows: KAGVTQTPRYLIKTRGQQVTLSCSPISGHRSVSWYQQTPGQGLQFLFEYFSETQRNKGNFPGRFSGRQFSNSRSEMNVSTLELGDSALYLCASSSGTNTEAFFGQGTRLTVV.

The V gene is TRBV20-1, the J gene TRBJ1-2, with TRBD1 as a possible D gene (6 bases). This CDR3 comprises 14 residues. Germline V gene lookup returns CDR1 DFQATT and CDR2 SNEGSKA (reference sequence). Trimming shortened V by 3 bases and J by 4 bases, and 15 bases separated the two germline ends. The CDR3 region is CSASKGQDSYGYTF. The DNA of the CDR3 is TGCAGTGCTAGTAAGGGACAAGATTCCTATGGCTACACCTTC.

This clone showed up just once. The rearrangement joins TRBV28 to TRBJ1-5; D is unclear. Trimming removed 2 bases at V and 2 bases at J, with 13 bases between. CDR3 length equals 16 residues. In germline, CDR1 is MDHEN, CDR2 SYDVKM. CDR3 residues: CASSLRTFRGNQPQHF. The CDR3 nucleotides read TGTGCCAGCAGTTTAAGAACCTTCCGAGGCAATCAGCCCCAGCATTTT.

In nucleotides, the CDR3 is TGTGCCAGCCAACTCGGACAGGAGAACACTGAAGCTTTCTTT. Its translation is CASQLGQENTEAFF. This chain joins TRBV7-9 and TRBJ1-1, with 7 nucleotides matching TRBD1. The CDR3 consists of 14 residues. CDR1 and CDR2 from the germline V gene are SEHNR and FQNEAQ (reference sequence). Trimming removed 8 bases from V and 1 base from J; junction bases left unmatched: 7.

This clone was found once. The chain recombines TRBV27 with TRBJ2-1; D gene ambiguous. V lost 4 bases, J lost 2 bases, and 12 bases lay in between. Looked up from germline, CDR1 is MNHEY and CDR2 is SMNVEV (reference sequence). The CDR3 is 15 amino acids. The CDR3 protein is CASSYDILTYNEQFF. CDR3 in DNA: TGTGCCAGCAGTTACGACATTCTAACCTACAATGAGCAGTTCTTC.

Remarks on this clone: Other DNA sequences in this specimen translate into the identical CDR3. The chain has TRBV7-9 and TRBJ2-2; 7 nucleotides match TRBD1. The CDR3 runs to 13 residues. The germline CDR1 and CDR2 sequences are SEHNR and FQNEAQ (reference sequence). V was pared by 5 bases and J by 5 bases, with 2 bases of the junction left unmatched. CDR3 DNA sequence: TGTGCCAGCAGCGGGACAGTGACCGGGGAGCTGTTTTTT. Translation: CASSGTVTGELFF.

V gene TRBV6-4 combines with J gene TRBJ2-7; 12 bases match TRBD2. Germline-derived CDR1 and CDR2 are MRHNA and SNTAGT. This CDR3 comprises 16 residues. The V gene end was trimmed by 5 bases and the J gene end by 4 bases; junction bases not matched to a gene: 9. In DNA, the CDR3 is TGTGCCAGCAGTTGGTACCTAGCGGGGGGGCCGTACGAGCAGTACTTC. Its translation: CASSWYLAGGPYEQYF.

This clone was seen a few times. CDR3 residues: CASSIGGQGNYEQYF. The CDR3 coding sequence is TGTGCCAGTAGTATTGGAGGCCAGGGGAACTACGAGCAGTACTTC. V and J are TRBV19 and TRBJ2-7; maybe TRBD1 (6 bases). From germline, CDR1 is LNHDA and CDR2 SQIVND (reference sequence). The length of the CDR3 is 15 residues. The V and J ends lost 3 bases and 3 bases respectively, with 15 bases between them.

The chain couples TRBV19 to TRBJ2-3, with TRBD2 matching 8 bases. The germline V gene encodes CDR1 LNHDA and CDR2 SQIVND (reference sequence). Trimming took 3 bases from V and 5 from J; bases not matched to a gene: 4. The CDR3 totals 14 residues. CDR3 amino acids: CASSISGGVDTQYF. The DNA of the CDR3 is TGTGCCAGTAGTATCAGCGGGGGAGTAGATACGCAGTATTTT.

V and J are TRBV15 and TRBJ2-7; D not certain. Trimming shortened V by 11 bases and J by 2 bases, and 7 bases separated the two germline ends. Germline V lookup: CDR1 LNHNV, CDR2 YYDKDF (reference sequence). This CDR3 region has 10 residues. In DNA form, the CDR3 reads TGTGCCCACTCCGCCTACGAGCAGTACTTC. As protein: CAHSAYEQYF.

In nucleotides, the CDR3 is TGTGCCAGCAGCGTAGACCCCCGAATTACAGGAAGCTCCTACAATGAGCAGTTCTTC. It encodes CASSVDPRITGSSYNEQFF. The chain links TRBV9 to TRBJ2-1; possible D gene TRBD1, 5 bases. Trimming pared 0 bases from V and 0 bases from J, leaving 19 bases between. The length of the CDR3 is 19 residues. Per germline, CDR1 SGDLS and CDR2 YYNGEE.

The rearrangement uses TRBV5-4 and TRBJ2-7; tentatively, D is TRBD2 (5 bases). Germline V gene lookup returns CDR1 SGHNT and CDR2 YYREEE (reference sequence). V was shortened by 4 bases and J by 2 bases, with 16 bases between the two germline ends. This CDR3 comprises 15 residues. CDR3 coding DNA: TGTGCCAGCAGCCCGGAGGTGACTCGCCCCTACGAGCAGTACTTC. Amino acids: CASSPEVTRPYEQYF.

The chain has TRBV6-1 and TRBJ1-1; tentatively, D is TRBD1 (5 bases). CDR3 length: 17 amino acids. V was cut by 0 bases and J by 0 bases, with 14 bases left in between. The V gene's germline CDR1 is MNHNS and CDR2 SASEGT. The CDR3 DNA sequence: TGTGCCAGCAGTGAAGCGCAATGGGCAGGGCTGAACACTGAAGCTTTCTTT. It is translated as CASSEAQWAGLNTEAFF.

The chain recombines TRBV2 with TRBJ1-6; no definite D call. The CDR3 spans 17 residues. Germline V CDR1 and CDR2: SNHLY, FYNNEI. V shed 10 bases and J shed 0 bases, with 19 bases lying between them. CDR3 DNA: TGTGCCACAGACACTTCCGAGGGAGACTCCTATAATTCACCCCTCCACTTT. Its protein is CATDTSEGDSYNSPLHF.

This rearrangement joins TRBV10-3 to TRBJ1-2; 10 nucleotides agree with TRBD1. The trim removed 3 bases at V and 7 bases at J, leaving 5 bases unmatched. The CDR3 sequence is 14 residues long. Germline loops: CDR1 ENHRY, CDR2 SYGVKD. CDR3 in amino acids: CAISEGQGVGGYTF. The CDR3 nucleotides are TGTGCCATCAGTGAAGGACAGGGGGTAGGTGGCTACACCTTC.

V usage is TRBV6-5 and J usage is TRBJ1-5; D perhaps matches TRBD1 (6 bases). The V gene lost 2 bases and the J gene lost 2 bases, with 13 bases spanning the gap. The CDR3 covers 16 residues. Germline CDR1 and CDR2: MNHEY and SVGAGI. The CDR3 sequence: CASSYGGGEGNQPQHF. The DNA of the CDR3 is TGTGCCAGCAGTTACGGGGGGGGCGAAGGCAATCAGCCCCAGCATTTT.

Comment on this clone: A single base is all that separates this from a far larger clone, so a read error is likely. The CDR3 DNA reads as TGTGCCAGCAGCTCCCACTACGAGCAGTACTTC. Translating it yields CASSSHYEQYF. V and J are TRBV5-8 and TRBJ2-7; D is unclear. V lost 3 bases, J lost 3 bases, and 4 bases lay in between. The CDR3 is 11 amino acids. From germline, CDR1 is SGHTS and CDR2 YDEGEE. Full variable domain (outside the CDR3, taken from reference TRBV5-8 and TRBJ2-7): EAGVTQSPTHLIKTRGQQATLRCSPISGHTSVYWYQQALGLGLQFLLWYDEGEERNRGNFPPRFSGRQFPNYSSELNVNALELEDSALYLCASSSHYEQYFGPGTRLTVT.

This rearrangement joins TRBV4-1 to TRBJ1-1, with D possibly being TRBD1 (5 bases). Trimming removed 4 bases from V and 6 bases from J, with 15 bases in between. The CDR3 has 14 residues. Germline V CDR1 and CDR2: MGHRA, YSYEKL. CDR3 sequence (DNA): TGCGCCAGCAGCCCCTCTTCCAGGGCATCTGAAGCTTTCTTT. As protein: CASSPSSRASEAFF.

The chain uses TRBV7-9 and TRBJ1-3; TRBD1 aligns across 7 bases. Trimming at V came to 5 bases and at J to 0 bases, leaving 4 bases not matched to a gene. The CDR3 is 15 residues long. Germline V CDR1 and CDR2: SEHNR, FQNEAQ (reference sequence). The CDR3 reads CASSGRDSSGNTIYF. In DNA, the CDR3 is TGTGCCAGCAGCGGCCGGGACAGCTCTGGAAACACCATATATTTT.

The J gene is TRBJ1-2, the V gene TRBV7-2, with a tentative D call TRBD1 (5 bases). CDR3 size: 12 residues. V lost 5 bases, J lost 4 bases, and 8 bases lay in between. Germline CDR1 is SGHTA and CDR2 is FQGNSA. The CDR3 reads CASSVDSYGYTF. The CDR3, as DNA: TGTGCCAGCAGCGTCGACAGCTATGGCTACACCTTC.